Sequencing of this TCR beta chain was carried out in a study of beta chain features in type 1 diabetes. Study results and caveats: Insertions at VDJ junctions were less frequent in type 1 diabetes patients. These patients also deleted more nucleotides at the same junctions. Sampled from patients, naive, central memory and Treg TCRB repertoires appeared more similar than those sampled from healthy donors.

All of the isolated RNA was reverse transcribed, so expressed TCRB transcripts were sequenced. Only in-frame clones appear in the TCRdb table, and some are missing; sequencing was by immunoSEQ multiplex PCR. Here the sample spans hundreds of thousands of clones, less than 9.5% being singletons. This clone was observed a few times. As yet, its antigen is unknown. This CDR3 spans 12 amino acids. From germline, CDR1 is WSHSY and CDR2 SAAADI. V was pared by 6 bases and J by 7 bases, with 12 bases between. Every sorted population was more than 98% pure. The chain is built from TRBV10-2 and TRBJ2-5; D call uncertain. Sequencing was done on a sample of central memory CD4+ T cells from blood. The sequence was collected from a woman under 30 in good health. CDR3 DNA: TGCGCCAGCAGCTCCACTTCCGGGACCCAGTACTTC. Protein sequence: CASSSTSGTQYF.